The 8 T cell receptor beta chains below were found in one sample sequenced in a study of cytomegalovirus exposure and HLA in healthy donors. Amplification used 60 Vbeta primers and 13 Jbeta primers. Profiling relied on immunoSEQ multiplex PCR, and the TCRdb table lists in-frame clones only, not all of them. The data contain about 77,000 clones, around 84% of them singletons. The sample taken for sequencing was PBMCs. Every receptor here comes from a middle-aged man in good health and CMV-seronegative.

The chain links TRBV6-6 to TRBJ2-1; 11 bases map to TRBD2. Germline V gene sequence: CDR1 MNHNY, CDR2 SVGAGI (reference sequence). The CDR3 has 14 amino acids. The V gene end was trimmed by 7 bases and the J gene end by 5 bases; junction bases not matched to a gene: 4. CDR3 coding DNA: TGTGCCAGCAAGGTACTAGCGGGAGACAATGAGCAGTTCTTC. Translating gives CASKVLAGDNEQFF.

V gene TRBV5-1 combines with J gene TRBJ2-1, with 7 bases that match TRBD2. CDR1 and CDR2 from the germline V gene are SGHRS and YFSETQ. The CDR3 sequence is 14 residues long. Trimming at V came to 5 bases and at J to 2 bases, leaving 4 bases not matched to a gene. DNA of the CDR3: TGCGCCAGCAGGTCTAGCGGTGCCTACAATGAGCAGTTCTTC. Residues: CASRSSGAYNEQFF.

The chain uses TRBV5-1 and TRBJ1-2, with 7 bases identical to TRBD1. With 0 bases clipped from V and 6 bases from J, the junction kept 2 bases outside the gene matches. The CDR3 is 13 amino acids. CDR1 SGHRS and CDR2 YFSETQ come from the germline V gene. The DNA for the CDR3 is TGCGCCAGCAGCTTGGGACAGGGCGATGGCTACACCTTC. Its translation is CASSLGQGDGYTF.

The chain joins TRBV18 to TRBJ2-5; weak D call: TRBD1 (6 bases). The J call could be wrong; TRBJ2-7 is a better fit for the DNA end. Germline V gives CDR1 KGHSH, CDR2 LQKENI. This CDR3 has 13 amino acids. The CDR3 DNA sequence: TGTGCCAGCTCACAGGACAGTCGGGGCGAGCAGTACTTC. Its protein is CASSQDSRGEQYF.

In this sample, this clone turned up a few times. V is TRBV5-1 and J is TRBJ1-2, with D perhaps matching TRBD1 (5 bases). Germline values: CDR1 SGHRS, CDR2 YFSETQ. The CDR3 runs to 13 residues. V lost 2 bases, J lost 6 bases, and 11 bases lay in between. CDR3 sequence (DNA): TGCGCCAGCAGCTTTGACGGGGGGGATGGCTACACCTTC. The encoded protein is CASSFDGGDGYTF.

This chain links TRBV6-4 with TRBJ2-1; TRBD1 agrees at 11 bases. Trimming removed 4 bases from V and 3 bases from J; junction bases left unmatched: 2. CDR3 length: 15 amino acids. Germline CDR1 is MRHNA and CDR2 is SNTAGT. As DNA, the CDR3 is TGTGCCAGCAGTGCCGGGACAGGGGGCTACAATGAGCAGTTCTTC. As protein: CASSAGTGGYNEQFF.

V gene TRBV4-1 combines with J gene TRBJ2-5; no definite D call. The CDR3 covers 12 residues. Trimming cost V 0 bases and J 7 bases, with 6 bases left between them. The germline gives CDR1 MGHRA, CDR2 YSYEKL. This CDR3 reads CASSQDTGTQYF. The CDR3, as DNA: TGCGCCAGCAGCCAAGATACGGGGACCCAGTACTTC.

The CDR3 coding sequence is TGTGCCAGCAGCTTGCGAGCGGGCTCCTACGAGCAGTACTTC. It specifies CASSLRAGSYEQYF. The rearrangement uses TRBV5-4 and TRBJ2-7, with a tentative D call TRBD2 (6 bases). V lost 1 base, J lost 0 bases, and 8 bases lay in between. The CDR3 is made up of 14 amino acids. Germline assignment: CDR1 SGHNT and CDR2 YYREEE (reference sequence).